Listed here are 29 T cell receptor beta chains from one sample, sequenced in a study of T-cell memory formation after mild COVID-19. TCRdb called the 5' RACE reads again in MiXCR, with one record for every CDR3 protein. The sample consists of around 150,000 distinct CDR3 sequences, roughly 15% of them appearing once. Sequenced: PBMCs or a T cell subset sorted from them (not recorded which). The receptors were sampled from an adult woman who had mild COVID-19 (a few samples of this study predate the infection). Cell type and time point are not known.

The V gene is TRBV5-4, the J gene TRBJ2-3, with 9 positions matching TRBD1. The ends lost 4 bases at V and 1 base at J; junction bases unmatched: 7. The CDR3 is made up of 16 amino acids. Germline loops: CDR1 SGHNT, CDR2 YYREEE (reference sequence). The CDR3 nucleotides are TGTGCCAGCAGCCTTAAAACAGGGGGCGGCACAGATACGCAGTATTTT. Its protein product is CASSLKTGGGTDTQYF.

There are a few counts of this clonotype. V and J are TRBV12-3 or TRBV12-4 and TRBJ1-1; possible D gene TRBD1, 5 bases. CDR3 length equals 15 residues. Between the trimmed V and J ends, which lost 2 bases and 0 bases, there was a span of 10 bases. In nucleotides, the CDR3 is TGTGCCAGCAGTTTATCCGGGACGGTGAACACTGAAGCTTTCTTT. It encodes CASSLSGTVNTEAFF.

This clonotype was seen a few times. The CDR3 region is CSATQVFGTEAFF. The DNA for the CDR3 is TGCAGTGCTACACAGGTATTCGGCACTGAAGCTTTCTTT. This rearrangement joins TRBV20-1 to TRBJ1-1; D is possibly TRBD1 (5 bases). The CDR3 has 13 residues. From germline, CDR1 is DFQATT and CDR2 SNEGSKA (reference sequence). Trimming removed 4 bases from V and 4 bases from J, with 13 bases in between.

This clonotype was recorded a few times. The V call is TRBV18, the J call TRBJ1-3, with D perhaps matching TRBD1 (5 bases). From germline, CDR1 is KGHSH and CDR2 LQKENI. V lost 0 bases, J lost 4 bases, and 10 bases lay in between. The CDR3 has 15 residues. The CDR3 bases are TGTGCCAGCTCACCACCAGCCGGGGACGGAAACACCATATATTTT. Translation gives CASSPPAGDGNTIYF.

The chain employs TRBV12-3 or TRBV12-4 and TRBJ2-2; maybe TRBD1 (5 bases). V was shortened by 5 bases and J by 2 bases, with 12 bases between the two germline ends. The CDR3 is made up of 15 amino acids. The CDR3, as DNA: TGTGCCAGCAGTCACCACAGGTCTAACACCGGGGAGCTGTTTTTT. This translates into CASSHHRSNTGELFF.

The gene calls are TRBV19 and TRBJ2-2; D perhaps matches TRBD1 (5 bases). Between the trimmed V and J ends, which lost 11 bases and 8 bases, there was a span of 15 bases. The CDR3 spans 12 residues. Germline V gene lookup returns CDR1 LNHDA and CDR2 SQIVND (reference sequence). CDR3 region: CASSQGIGELFF. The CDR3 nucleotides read TGTGCCTCTTCGCAGGGTATAGGGGAGCTGTTTTTT.

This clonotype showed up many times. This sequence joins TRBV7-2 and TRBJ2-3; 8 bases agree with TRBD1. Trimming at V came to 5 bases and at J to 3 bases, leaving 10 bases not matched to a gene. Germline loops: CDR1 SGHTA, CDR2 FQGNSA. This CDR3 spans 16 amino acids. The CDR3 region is CASSLITGGRTDTQYF. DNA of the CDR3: TGTGCCAGCAGCCTAATTACAGGGGGGAGAACAGATACGCAGTATTTT. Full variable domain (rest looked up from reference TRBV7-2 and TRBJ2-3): GAGVSQSPSNKVTEKGKDVELRCDPISGHTALYWYRQSLGQGLEFLIYFQGNSAPDKSGLPSDRFSAERTGGSVSTLTIQRTQQEDSAVYLCASSLITGGRTDTQYFGPGTRLTVL.

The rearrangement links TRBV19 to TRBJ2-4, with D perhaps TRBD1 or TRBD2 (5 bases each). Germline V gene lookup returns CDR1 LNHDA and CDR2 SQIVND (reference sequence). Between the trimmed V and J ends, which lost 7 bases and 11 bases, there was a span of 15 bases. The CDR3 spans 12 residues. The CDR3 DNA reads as TGTGCCAGTAACCCGCCGGGGCTCGTTCAGTACTTC. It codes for CASNPPGLVQYF.

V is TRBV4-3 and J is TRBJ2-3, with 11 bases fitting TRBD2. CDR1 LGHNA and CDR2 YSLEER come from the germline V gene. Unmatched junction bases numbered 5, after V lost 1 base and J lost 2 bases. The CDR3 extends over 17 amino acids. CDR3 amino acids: CASSQGSGRVNTDTQYF. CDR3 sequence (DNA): TGCGCCAGCAGCCAAGGTAGCGGGAGGGTAAACACAGATACGCAGTATTTT.

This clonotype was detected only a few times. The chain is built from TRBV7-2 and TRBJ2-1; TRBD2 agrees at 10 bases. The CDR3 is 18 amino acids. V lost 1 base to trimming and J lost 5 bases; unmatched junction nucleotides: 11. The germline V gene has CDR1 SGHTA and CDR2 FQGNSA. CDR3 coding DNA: TGTGCCAGCAGCTTAGATTATATGTGGCTAGCGGGGGACAATGAGCAGTTCTTC. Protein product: CASSLDYMWLAGDNEQFF.

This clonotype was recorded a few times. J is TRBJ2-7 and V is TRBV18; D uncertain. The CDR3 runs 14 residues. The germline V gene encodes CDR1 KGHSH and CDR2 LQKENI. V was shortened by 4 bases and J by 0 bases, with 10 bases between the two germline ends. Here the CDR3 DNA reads TGTGCCAGCTCACAAGCCTCGGCCTCCTACGAGCAGTACTTC. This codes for CASSQASASYEQYF.

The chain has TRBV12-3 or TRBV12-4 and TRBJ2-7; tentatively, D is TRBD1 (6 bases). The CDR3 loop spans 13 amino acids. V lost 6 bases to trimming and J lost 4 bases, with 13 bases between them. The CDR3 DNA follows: TGTGCCAGCAGCGAGGGACATCCATACGAGCAGTACTTC. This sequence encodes CASSEGHPYEQYF.

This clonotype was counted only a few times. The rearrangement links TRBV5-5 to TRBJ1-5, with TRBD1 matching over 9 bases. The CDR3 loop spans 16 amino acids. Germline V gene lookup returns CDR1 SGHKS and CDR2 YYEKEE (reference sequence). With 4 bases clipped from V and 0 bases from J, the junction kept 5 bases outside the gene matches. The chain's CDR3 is CASSRDRANSNQPQHF. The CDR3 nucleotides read TGTGCCAGCAGCCGGGACAGGGCTAATAGCAATCAGCCCCAGCATTTT.

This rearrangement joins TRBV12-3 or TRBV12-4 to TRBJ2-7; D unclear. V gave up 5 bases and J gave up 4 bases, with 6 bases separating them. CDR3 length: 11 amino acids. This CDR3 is CASSGGYEQYF. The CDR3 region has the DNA TGTGCCAGCAGTGGCGGTTACGAGCAGTACTTC.

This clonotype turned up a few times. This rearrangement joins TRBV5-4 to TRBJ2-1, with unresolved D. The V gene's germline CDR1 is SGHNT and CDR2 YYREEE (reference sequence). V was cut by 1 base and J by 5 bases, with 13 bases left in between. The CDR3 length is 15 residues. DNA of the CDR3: TGTGCCAGCAGCTTGCCGGTGTCGGTACACAATGAGCAGTTCTTC. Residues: CASSLPVSVHNEQFF.

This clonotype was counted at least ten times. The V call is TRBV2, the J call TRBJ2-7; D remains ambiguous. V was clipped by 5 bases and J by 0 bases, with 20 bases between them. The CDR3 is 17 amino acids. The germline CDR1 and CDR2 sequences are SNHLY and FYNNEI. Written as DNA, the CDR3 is TGTGCCAGCAGTCCCCGATTAACGCACCAACCCTCCTACGAGCAGTACTTC. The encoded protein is CASSPRLTHQPSYEQYF.

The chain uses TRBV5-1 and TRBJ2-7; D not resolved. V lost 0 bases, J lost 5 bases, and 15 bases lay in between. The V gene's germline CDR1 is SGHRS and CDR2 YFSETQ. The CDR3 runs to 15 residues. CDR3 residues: CASSLAGQLRDEQYF. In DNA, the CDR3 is TGCGCCAGCAGCTTGGCGGGCCAGCTAAGGGACGAGCAGTACTTC.

In DNA, the CDR3 is TGTGCCAGCAGTGCCTTTGGGGGACTTCACTCACCCCTCCACTTT. Its protein is CASSAFGGLHSPLHF. The chain uses TRBV2 and TRBJ1-6, with TRBD1 as a possible D gene (5 bases). The V end was cut by 4 bases, the J end by 10 bases, with 17 bases between. CDR1 SNHLY and CDR2 FYNNEI come from the germline V gene. The CDR3 contains 15 residues. Based on the CDR3 plus reference TRBV2 and TRBJ1-6, the full variable domain is EPEVTQTPSHQVTQMGQEVILRCVPISNHLYFYWYRQILGQKVEFLVSFYNNEISEKSEIFDDQFSVERPDGSNFTLKIRSTKLEDSAMYFCASSAFGGLHSPLHFGNGTRLTVT.

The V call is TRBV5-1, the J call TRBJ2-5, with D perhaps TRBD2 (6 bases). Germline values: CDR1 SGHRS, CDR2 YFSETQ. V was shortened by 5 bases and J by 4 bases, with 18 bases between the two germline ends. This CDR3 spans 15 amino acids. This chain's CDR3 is CASSPAGISGETQYF. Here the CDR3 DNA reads TGCGCCAGCAGTCCTGCGGGGATATCAGGAGAGACCCAGTACTTC.

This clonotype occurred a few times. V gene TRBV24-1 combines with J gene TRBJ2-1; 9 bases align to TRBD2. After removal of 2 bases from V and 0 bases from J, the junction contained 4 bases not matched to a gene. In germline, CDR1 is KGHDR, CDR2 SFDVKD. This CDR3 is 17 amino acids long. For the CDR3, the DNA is TGTGCCACCAGTGATTCTAGCGGGACTTACTCCTACAATGAGCAGTTCTTC. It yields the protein CATSDSSGTYSYNEQFF.

CDR3 region: CASSQNPGSYGYTF. CDR3 nucleotide sequence: TGTGCCAGCAGTCAGAACCCGGGGTCCTATGGCTACACCTTC. The chain carries TRBV7-8 and TRBJ1-2; no reliable D call. The germline V gene has CDR1 SGHVS and CDR2 FQNEAQ. V was shortened by 6 bases and J by 4 bases, with 15 bases between the two germline ends. The CDR3 is 14 amino acids.

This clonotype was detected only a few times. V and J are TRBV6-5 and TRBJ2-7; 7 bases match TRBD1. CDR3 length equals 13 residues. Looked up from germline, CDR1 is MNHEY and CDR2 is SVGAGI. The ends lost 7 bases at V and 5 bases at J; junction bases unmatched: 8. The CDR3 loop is CASNRQGGDEQYF. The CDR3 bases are TGTGCCAGCAACAGACAGGGCGGCGACGAGCAGTACTTC.

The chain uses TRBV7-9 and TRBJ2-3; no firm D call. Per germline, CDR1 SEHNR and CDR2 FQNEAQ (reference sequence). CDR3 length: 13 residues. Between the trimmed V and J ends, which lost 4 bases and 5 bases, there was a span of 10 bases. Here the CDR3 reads CASSSRVGDTQYF. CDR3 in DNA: TGTGCCAGCAGCTCCCGCGTGGGAGATACGCAGTATTTT.

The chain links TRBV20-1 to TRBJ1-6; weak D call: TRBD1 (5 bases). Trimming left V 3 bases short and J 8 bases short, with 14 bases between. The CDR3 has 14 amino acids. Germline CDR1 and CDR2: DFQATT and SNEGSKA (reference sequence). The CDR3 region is CSASRGSLDSPLHF. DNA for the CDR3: TGCAGTGCTAGTAGGGGCTCACTGGATTCACCCCTCCACTTT.

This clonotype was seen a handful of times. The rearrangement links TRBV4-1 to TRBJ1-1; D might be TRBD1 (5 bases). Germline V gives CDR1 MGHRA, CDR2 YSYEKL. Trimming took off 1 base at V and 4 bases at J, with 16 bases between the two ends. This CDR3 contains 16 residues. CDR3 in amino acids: CASSQGVGAGSTEAFF. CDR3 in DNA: TGCGCCAGCAGCCAAGGGGTCGGGGCAGGGAGCACTGAAGCTTTCTTT.

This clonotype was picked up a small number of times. The CDR3, as DNA: TGTGCCAGCAGTCCCTCGGGACTAGCGGGAGCTAACTACGAGCAGTACTTC. This translates into CASSPSGLAGANYEQYF. The chain recombines TRBV12-3 or TRBV12-4 with TRBJ2-7; the match to TRBD2 covers 14 bases. The length of the CDR3 is 17 residues. V lost 5 bases to trimming and J lost 3 bases; unmatched junction nucleotides: 9.

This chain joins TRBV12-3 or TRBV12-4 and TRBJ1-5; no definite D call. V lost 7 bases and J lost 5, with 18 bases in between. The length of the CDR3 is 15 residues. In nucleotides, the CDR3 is TGTGCCAGCATTCCCGGGTGGAGATCCGATCAGCCCCAGCATTTT. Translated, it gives CASIPGWRSDQPQHF.

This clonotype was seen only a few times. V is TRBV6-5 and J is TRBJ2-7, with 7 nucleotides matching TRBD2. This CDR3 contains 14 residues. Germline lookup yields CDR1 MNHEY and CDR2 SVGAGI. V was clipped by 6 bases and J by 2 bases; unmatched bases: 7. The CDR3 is CASRPGGPAYEQYF. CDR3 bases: TGTGCCAGCAGGCCGGGAGGCCCGGCCTACGAGCAGTACTTC.

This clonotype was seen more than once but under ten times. In DNA, the CDR3 is TGCAGTGCTAGAGATACGGCAGGGGGCCACTTGAACACTGAAGCTTTCTTT. This gives the protein CSARDTAGGHLNTEAFF. V is TRBV20-1 and J is TRBJ1-1; the match to TRBD1 covers 8 bases. Germline V gene data show CDR1 as DFQATT and CDR2 as SNEGSKA (reference sequence). After removal of 0 bases from V and 0 bases from J, the junction contained 9 bases not matched to a gene. This CDR3 has 17 residues.